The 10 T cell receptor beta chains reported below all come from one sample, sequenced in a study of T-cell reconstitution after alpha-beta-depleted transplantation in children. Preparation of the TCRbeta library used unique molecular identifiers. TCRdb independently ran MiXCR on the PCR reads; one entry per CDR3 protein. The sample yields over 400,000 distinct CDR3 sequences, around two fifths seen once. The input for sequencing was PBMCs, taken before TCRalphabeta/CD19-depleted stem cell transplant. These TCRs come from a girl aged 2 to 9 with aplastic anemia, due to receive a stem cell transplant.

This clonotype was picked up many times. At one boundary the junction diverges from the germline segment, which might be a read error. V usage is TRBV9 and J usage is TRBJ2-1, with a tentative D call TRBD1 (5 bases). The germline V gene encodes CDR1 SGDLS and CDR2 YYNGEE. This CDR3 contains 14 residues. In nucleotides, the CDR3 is TGTGCCAGCAGCGTAAGGACATCCTCCAATGAGCAGTTCTTC. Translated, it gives CASSVRTSSNEQFF.

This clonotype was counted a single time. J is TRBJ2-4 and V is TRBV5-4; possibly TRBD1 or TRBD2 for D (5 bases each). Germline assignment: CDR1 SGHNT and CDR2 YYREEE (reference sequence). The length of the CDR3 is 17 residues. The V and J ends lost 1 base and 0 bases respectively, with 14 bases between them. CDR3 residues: CASSLNGTRIAKNIQYF. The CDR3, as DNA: TGTGCCAGCAGCTTGAATGGGACGAGAATAGCCAAAAACATTCAGTACTTC.

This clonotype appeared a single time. DNA of the CDR3: TGTGCCAGCAGCACAACTAGCGGGGGCCCTTATAATTACAATGAGCAGTTCTTC. It encodes CASSTTSGGPYNYNEQFF. V usage is TRBV11-1 and J usage is TRBJ2-1; TRBD2 matches at 11 bases. The germline CDR1 and CDR2 sequences are SGHAT and FQDESV (reference sequence). V lost 5 bases, J lost 4 bases, and 13 bases stayed unmatched. This CDR3 contains 18 residues.

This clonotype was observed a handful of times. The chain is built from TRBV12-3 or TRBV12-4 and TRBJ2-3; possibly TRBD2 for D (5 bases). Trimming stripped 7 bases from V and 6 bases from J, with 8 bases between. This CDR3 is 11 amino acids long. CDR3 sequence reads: CASTRGDTQYF. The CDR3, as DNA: TGTGCCAGCACACGCGGGGATACGCAGTATTTT.

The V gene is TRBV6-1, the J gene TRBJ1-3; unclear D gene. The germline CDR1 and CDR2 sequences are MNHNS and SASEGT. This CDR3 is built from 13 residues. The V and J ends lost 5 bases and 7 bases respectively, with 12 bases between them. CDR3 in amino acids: CASSPLGWNTIYF. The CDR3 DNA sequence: TGTGCCAGCAGTCCCCTGGGATGGAACACCATATATTTT.

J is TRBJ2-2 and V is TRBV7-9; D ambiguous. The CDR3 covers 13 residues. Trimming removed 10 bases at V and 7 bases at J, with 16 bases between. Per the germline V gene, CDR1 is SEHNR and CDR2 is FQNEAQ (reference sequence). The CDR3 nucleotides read TGTGCCACCTTAGGGAAATCAGGCGGGGAGCTGTTTTTT. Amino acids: CATLGKSGGELFF.

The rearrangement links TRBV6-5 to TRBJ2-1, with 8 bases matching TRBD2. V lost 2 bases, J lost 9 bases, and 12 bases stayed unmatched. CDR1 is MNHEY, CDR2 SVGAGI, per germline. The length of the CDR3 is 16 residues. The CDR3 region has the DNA TGTGCCAGCAGTTACCCGGCGGGAGGTTCCGATGGTGAGCAGTTCTTC. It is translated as CASSYPAGGSDGEQFF.

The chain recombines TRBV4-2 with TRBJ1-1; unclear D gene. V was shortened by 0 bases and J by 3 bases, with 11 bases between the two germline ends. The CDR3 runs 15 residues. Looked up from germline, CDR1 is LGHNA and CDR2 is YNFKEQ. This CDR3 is CASSQELRGYTEAFF. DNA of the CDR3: TGTGCCAGCAGCCAAGAACTCCGGGGTTACACTGAAGCTTTCTTT.

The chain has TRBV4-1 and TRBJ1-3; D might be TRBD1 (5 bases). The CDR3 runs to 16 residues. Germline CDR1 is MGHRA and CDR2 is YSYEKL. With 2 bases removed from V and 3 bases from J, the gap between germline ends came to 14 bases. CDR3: CASSQSSRTNGNTIYF. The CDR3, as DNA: TGCGCCAGCAGCCAATCTAGTAGGACAAATGGAAACACCATATATTTT.

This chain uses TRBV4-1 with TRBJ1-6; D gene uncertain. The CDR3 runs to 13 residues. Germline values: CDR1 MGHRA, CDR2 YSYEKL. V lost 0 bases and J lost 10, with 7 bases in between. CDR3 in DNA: TGCGCCAGCAGCCAAGATATGGACTCACCCCTCCACTTT. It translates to CASSQDMDSPLHF.